The 10 T cell receptor beta chains listed next were all sequenced from one sample in a study of beta chain features in type 1 diabetes. The authors reverse transcribed all of the isolated RNA, so sequencing captured expressed TCRB transcripts. TCRdb's copy holds only in-frame clones and misses some; the assay was immunoSEQ multiplex PCR. Here the sample spans about 470,000 clones, about 30% being singletons. Sequencing input: naive CD4+ T cells from blood. The receptors come from a man aged 18 to 29 in good health.

This clone was counted a few times. The V call is TRBV7-2, the J call TRBJ2-3; 8 positions agree with TRBD1. The germline V gene encodes CDR1 SGHTA and CDR2 FQGNSA. The junction had 3 bases not matched to a gene; V was cut back by 4 bases and J by 0 bases. The CDR3 runs 15 residues. As DNA, the CDR3 is TGTGCCAGCAGCTCCTCAGGGGGCAGCACAGATACGCAGTATTTT. Residues: CASSSSGGSTDTQYF.

The chain links TRBV5-4 to TRBJ2-1, with TRBD2 matching 9 bases. Germline lookup yields CDR1 SGHNT and CDR2 YYREEE (reference sequence). The CDR3 sequence is 16 residues long. The J segment lost 0 bases and the V segment lost 4 bases, leaving 5 bases of the junction unmatched. The CDR3 coding sequence is TGTGCCAGCAGCCCGAGTAGCGGGAGCTCCTACAATGAGCAGTTCTTC. It yields the protein CASSPSSGSSYNEQFF.

In nucleotides, the CDR3 is TGTGCCAGCAATTTCGGCAGGGGGGAGTACGAGCAGTACTTC. As protein: CASNFGRGEYEQYF. This rearrangement joins TRBV13 to TRBJ2-7; D is possibly TRBD1 (7 bases). The CDR3 has 14 residues. V was clipped by 7 bases and J by 4 bases, with 17 bases between them. Germline assignment: CDR1 PRHDT and CDR2 FYEKMQ (reference sequence). Filled out from reference TRBV13 and TRBJ2-7, the complete variable domain reads AAGVIQSPRHLIKEKRETATLKCYPIPRHDTVYWYQQGPGQDPQFLISFYEKMQSDKGSIPDRFSAQQFSDYHSELNMSSLELGDSALYFCASNFGRGEYEQYFGPGTRLTVT.

This clone was found a few times. V and J are TRBV9 and TRBJ2-3; 7 nucleotides match TRBD1. The V and J ends lost 4 bases and 0 bases, in that order; junction bases with no gene match: 5. The CDR3 runs 15 residues. Germline lookup yields CDR1 SGDLS and CDR2 YYNGEE. The CDR3 sequence is CASSSRQGSTDTQYF. In nucleotides, the CDR3 is TGTGCCAGCAGCTCCCGACAGGGTAGCACAGATACGCAGTATTTT.

This clone was observed a handful of times. The chain joins TRBV7-8 to TRBJ2-5; D is unclear. With 0 bases removed from V and 5 bases from J, the gap between germline ends came to 10 bases. Germline V gene lookup returns CDR1 SGHVS and CDR2 FQNEAQ. CDR3 length: 14 residues. CDR3 DNA sequence: TGTGCCAGCAGCTTAGCCAGGTCTGACGAGACCCAGTACTTC. Translated: CASSLARSDETQYF.

This clone was detected only a few times. V gene TRBV9 combines with J gene TRBJ1-2; no definite D call. V lost 0 bases, J lost 0 bases, and 12 bases lay in between. Germline CDR1 and CDR2: SGDLS and YYNGEE. The CDR3 loop spans 16 amino acids. The CDR3 sequence is CASSVEAERTNYGYTF. The CDR3 DNA sequence: TGTGCCAGCAGCGTAGAAGCAGAGAGAACTAACTATGGCTACACCTTC.

This clone was picked up a small number of times. The rearrangement uses TRBV2 and TRBJ1-2; D is uncertain. Germline V lookup: CDR1 SNHLY, CDR2 FYNNEI. Deletions cut 3 bases from V and 4 bases from J, with 9 bases between. The CDR3 consists of 13 residues. The CDR3 region is CASSEAVLYGYTF. In DNA, the CDR3 is TGTGCCAGCAGTGAGGCAGTACTCTATGGCTACACCTTC.

The V gene is TRBV9, the J gene TRBJ1-4; D unresolved. The germline V gene encodes CDR1 SGDLS and CDR2 YYNGEE. The CDR3 length is 15 residues. The ends were cut back, 4 bases at V and 7 bases at J, with 17 bases in the middle. The CDR3 reads CASSPLPSHGEKLFF. The CDR3 DNA follows: TGTGCCAGCAGCCCTCTCCCCAGCCATGGTGAAAAACTGTTTTTT.

This clone was counted between two and nine times. The chain couples TRBV23-1 to TRBJ1-4; tentatively, D is TRBD1 (5 bases). TRBV23-1 is annotated as an ORF whose role is uncertain. The CDR3 covers 15 residues. Between the trimmed V and J ends, which lost 0 bases and 6 bases, there was a span of 11 bases. The CDR3 nucleotides are TGCGCCAGCAGTCAATCCGACAGTTCGGATGAAAAACTGTTTTTT. Protein: CASSQSDSSDEKLFF.

This clone occurred a few times. The genes are TRBV29-1 and TRBJ2-5, with D possibly being TRBD1 (6 bases). Germline CDR1 reads SQVTM; CDR2 reads ANQGSEA. V was cut by 4 bases and J by 5 bases, with 14 bases left in between. The CDR3 has 13 residues. CDR3 residues: CSVVGRGGETQYF. Written as DNA, the CDR3 is TGCAGCGTTGTCGGCAGGGGCGGCGAGACCCAGTACTTC.